This section outlines one T cell receptor beta chain sequence together with its context. As yet, its antigen is unknown. At one boundary the junction diverges from the germline segment, which might be a read error. Germline V gives CDR1 LNHDA, CDR2 SQIVND (reference sequence). The CDR3 is made up of 13 amino acids. The sample belongs to a study of cytomegalovirus exposure and HLA in healthy donors. Study-wide points: The study listed under 200 cytomegalovirus-associated TCR beta chains. Later analysis revealed greater clonal expansion in HLA-associated TCR beta chains than in equally common others.

The PCR made use of 60 Vbeta and 13 Jbeta primers. Assay: immunoSEQ multiplex PCR; the TCRdb copy retains only in-frame clones and omits some. The sample carries 150,000 to 200,000 clones, about 75% recorded once. The sequence was obtained from a middle-aged woman in good health and CMV-seropositive. The sample taken for sequencing was PBMCs. V usage is TRBV19 and J usage is TRBJ2-7; 7 bases are a match to TRBD1. The CDR3 nucleotides are TGTGCCAGTAGTATTCAATCCGAGGGACAGAGAGTCTTC. It specifies CASSIQSEGQRVF. Full variable domain (outside the CDR3, taken from reference TRBV19 and TRBJ2-7): DGGITQSPKYLFRKEGQNVTLSCEQNLNHDAMYWYRQDPGQGLRLIYYSQIVNDFQKGDIAEGYSVSREKKESFPLTVTSAQKNPTAFYLCASSIQSEGQRVFGPGTRLTVT.